This TCR beta chain stems from a study of blood T cell repertoires in COVID-19. Study-wide background: The United States, Italy and Spain supplied acute and convalescent COVID-19 samples. T cells, B-cell-depleted T cells, or PBMCs provided the cDNA or gDNA that served as material.

In the original workflow: By means of reference gene primer amplification, nucleated cell counts were estimated. Only in-frame clones appear in the TCRdb table, and some are missing; sequencing was by immunoSEQ multiplex PCR. That table furnishes V, J and clone size, whereas the DNA furnished D and trimming. The sample holds 90,000 to 100,000 clones; approximately 83% are singletons and the top ten take around 6.6%. The V gene's germline CDR1 is SGHTA and CDR2 FQGNSA. The V and J ends lost 5 bases and 5 bases respectively, with 12 bases between them. The CDR3 sequence is 13 residues long. This TCR derives from a man aged 60-69 years with acute or convalescent COVID-19. The chain has TRBV7-2 and TRBJ2-5, with D possibly TRBD1 on 6 matching bases. Specimen: peripheral blood. The CDR3 DNA follows: TGTGCCAGCAGCGGATCAGGGGTGGAGACCCAGTACTTC. Translating gives CASSGSGVETQYF.